The 23 T cell receptor beta chains below all came from one sample that was sequenced in a study of Graves' ophthalmopathy and Graves' hyperthyroidism. Using RNA transcripts, the TCR beta CDR3 regions were amplified. In the first round, RT-PCR was carried out with HTBI primers, and a multiplex PCR formed the second round. From the multiplex PCR reads, TCRdb called clonotypes with MiXCR, one entry per CDR3 protein. The sample shows 500,000 to 700,000 distinct CDR3 sequences, 39% of them seen only once. Sample: peripheral blood or thyroid tissue (not recorded which). Receptor source: an adult man with Graves' hyperthyroidism.

The sample holds many counts of this clonotype. The chain joins TRBV20-1 to TRBJ1-5; TRBD1 matches at 11 bases. CDR1 is DFQATT and CDR2 is SNEGSKA in the germline V gene (reference sequence). Trimming removed 0 bases from V and 7 bases from J; junction bases left unmatched: 5. This CDR3 contains 15 residues. This CDR3 reads CSAREGQGAAQPQHF. CDR3 bases: TGCAGTGCTAGAGAAGGACAGGGGGCCGCGCAGCCCCAGCATTTT.

Of note for this clonotype: One junction end disagrees with the germline gene, perhaps due to a read error. The chain couples TRBV20-1 to TRBJ2-5; no firm D call. Germline V gene sequence: CDR1 DFQATT, CDR2 SNEGSKA (reference sequence). This CDR3 has 14 residues. The chain's CDR3 is CSARGWAPQETQCF. The CDR3 nucleotides read TGCAGTGCAAGAGGCTGGGCACCCCAAGAGACCCAGTGCTTC.

The chain couples TRBV7-9 to TRBJ2-7; TRBD1 agrees at 10 bases. The CDR3 spans 16 residues. Germline CDR1 is SEHNR and CDR2 is FQNEAQ (reference sequence). J was trimmed by 3 bases and V by 2 bases; bases with no gene match: 7. The DNA of the CDR3 is TGTGCCAGCAGCTTATGGCCGGACAGGGGGGACTACGAGCAGTACTTC. Its translation is CASSLWPDRGDYEQYF.

The V gene is TRBV29-1, the J gene TRBJ2-3; 8 bases are a match to TRBD2. There are 12 residues in the CDR3. The J segment lost 6 bases and the V segment lost 7 bases, leaving 6 bases of the junction unmatched. Per the germline V gene, CDR1 is SQVTM and CDR2 is ANQGSEA. CDR3 sequence reads: CSGGLAGDTQYF. In DNA form, the CDR3 reads TGCAGCGGCGGACTAGCTGGGGATACGCAGTATTTT.

The rearrangement uses TRBV2 and TRBJ2-2; 10 bases fit TRBD1. Germline CDR1 is SNHLY and CDR2 is FYNNEI. The V segment lost 4 bases and the J segment 5 bases; nucleotides outside the gene matches: 4. The CDR3 runs 15 residues. CDR3 region: CASSVAGQGTGELFF. The CDR3 DNA sequence: TGTGCCAGCAGTGTAGCGGGACAGGGGACCGGGGAGCTGTTTTTT. The complete variable domain, with remaining parts taken from reference TRBV2 and TRBJ2-2, reads EPEVTQTPSHQVTQMGQEVILRCVPISNHLYFYWYRQILGQKVEFLVSFYNNEISEKSEIFDDQFSVERPDGSNFTLKIRSTKLEDSAMYFCASSVAGQGTGELFFGEGSRLTVL.

The V call is TRBV29-1, the J call TRBJ1-1; 9 bases agree with TRBD1. The CDR3 is 16 amino acids. Unmatched junction bases numbered 15, after V lost 6 bases and J lost 4 bases. Germline CDR1 reads SQVTM; CDR2 reads ANQGSEA. Here the CDR3 reads CSVLEGTGIPSTEAFF. The DNA for the CDR3 is TGCAGCGTCCTCGAAGGGACAGGGATCCCCAGCACTGAAGCTTTCTTT.

This clonotype appeared a few times. The gene calls are TRBV6-5 and TRBJ1-3; 9 bases are shared with TRBD1. Looked up from germline, CDR1 is MNHEY and CDR2 is SVGAGI. The CDR3 is made up of 15 amino acids. V trimming: 6 bases; J trimming: 1 base; junction bases outside the gene matches: 4. The CDR3 loop reads CASRPGTGSGNTIYF. The CDR3 DNA is TGTGCCAGCAGACCCGGGACAGGGTCTGGAAACACCATATATTTT.

The chain combines TRBV15 with TRBJ2-3; D perhaps matches TRBD1 (5 bases). The CDR3 loop spans 18 amino acids. The ends were cut back, 2 bases at V and 2 bases at J, with 20 bases in the middle. The germline V gene encodes CDR1 LNHNV and CDR2 YYDKDF (reference sequence). This chain's CDR3 is CATSRSFSEGVLTDTQYF. The CDR3 coding sequence is TGTGCCACCAGCAGATCCTTTTCGGAAGGGGTCCTCACAGATACGCAGTATTTT.

This clonotype was recorded many times. CDR3 DNA sequence: TGTGCCTCCTTTGAGGACACTGAAGCTTTCTTT. Protein sequence: CASFEDTEAFF. This sequence joins TRBV10-3 and TRBJ1-1; D is unresolved. CDR1 is ENHRY and CDR2 is SYGVKD in the germline V gene. V was clipped by 11 bases and J by 3 bases, with 10 bases between them. CDR3 length: 11 residues.

This clonotype was seen at least ten times. CDR3: CASSRQGVDYGYTF. The CDR3 DNA is TGTGCCAGCAGTCGACAGGGTGTCGACTATGGCTACACCTTC. This chain links TRBV2 with TRBJ1-2; 7 positions agree with TRBD1. Germline V lookup: CDR1 SNHLY, CDR2 FYNNEI. V lost 5 bases to trimming and J lost 3 bases; unmatched junction nucleotides: 6. This CDR3 is built from 14 residues.

This clonotype appeared many times. This rearrangement joins TRBV9 to TRBJ2-2; 7 bases map to TRBD1. This CDR3 has 17 amino acids. V was pared by 3 bases and J by 3 bases, with 11 bases of the junction left unmatched. Germline lookup yields CDR1 SGDLS and CDR2 YYNGEE. This CDR3 is CASSEASTGPDTGELFF. The DNA for the CDR3 is TGTGCCAGCAGCGAGGCATCGACAGGGCCGGACACCGGGGAGCTGTTTTTT.

This clonotype came up many times. V and J are TRBV6-5 and TRBJ1-5; perhaps TRBD1 as D (5 bases). Germline V gene lookup returns CDR1 MNHEY and CDR2 SVGAGI. V was shortened by 7 bases and J by 7 bases, with 14 bases between the two germline ends. The CDR3 consists of 13 residues. The CDR3 DNA follows: TGTGCCAGCAAACGAGGGGTTGAACAGCCCCAGCATTTT. Encoded protein: CASKRGVEQPQHF.

This clonotype came up many times. CDR3 sequence (DNA): TGTGCCAGCAGCTTCGCCGGGACAGCGAATGAAAAACTGTTTTTT. Residues: CASSFAGTANEKLFF. The chain has TRBV5-6 and TRBJ1-4; 7 positions agree with TRBD1. CDR3 length: 15 residues. V dropped 2 bases and J dropped 5; count of bases not matched to a gene: 6. The germline gives CDR1 SGHDT, CDR2 YYEEEE.

This clonotype was found many times. The J gene is TRBJ2-5, the V gene TRBV5-6, with 11 positions matching TRBD2. The CDR3 contains 16 residues. The ends lost 4 bases at V and 2 bases at J; junction bases unmatched: 7. CDR1 and CDR2 from the germline V gene are SGHDT and YYEEEE. CDR3 sequence: CASSHLAGGQQETQYF. The CDR3, as DNA: TGTGCCAGCAGCCACCTAGCGGGAGGTCAACAAGAGACCCAGTACTTC.

This clonotype was seen at least ten times. A junction end diverges from the germline sequence, so it may reflect a read error. The J gene is TRBJ2-5, the V gene TRBV7-7; D may be TRBD1 (5 bases). CDR1 is SSHAT and CDR2 is FNYEAQ in the germline V gene (reference sequence). The CDR3 is 16 residues long. The DNA for the CDR3 is TGTGCTAGCAGCTTAGAACCCCAGGGTGGTGAAGAGACCCAGTACTTC. Residues: CASSLEPQGGEETQYF.

This clonotype was observed at least ten times. The rearrangement uses TRBV10-3 and TRBJ1-1; 8 bases map to TRBD1. The J segment lost 10 bases and the V segment lost 6 bases, leaving 10 bases of the junction unmatched. This CDR3 spans 13 amino acids. Germline V gene lookup returns CDR1 ENHRY and CDR2 SYGVKD. CDR3 DNA sequence: TGTGCCATCAGCCCGGGACAGGCTATAGGAGCTTTCTTT. It yields the protein CAISPGQAIGAFF.

This chain joins TRBV12-3 or TRBV12-4 and TRBJ2-7; either TRBD1 or TRBD2 may fit D (5 bases each). The tail of the sequence fits TRBJ2-4 better, so the J call may be wrong. The CDR3 has 14 amino acids. CDR3 sequence: CASAGRRSKNIQYF. The CDR3, as DNA: TGTGCCAGTGCAGGGAGACGTTCCAAAAACATTCAGTACTTC.

The chain has TRBV2 and TRBJ1-2, with 8 positions matching TRBD1. The CDR3 runs 12 residues. CDR1 is SNHLY and CDR2 is FYNNEI in the germline V gene. The CDR3 nucleotides are TGTGCTAGGACAGGGACAAACTATGGCTACACCTTC. This translates into CARTGTNYGYTF. The variable domain in full, with the rest retrieved from reference TRBV2 and TRBJ1-2, is EPEVTQTPSHQVTQMGQEVILRCVPISNHLYFYWYRQILGQKVEFLVSFYNNEISEKSEIFDDQFSVERPDGSNFTLKIRSTKLEDSAMYFCARTGTNYGYTFGSGTRLTVV.

The V and J genes are TRBV7-9 and TRBJ1-6; 9 bases are shared with TRBD1. J was trimmed by 5 bases and V by 5 bases; bases with no gene match: 7. Germline V lookup: CDR1 SEHNR, CDR2 FQNEAQ (reference sequence). This CDR3 is built from 16 residues. As DNA, the CDR3 is TGTGCCAGCAGCCAAGTTGGACAGGGGCATAATTCACCCCTCCACTTT. It codes for CASSQVGQGHNSPLHF.

This clonotype was seen a few times. V gene TRBV9 combines with J gene TRBJ2-2; TRBD2 aligns across 10 bases. V lost 3 bases and J lost 5; bases outside the gene matches: 7. This CDR3 region has 16 residues. Germline lookup yields CDR1 SGDLS and CDR2 YYNGEE. In DNA, the CDR3 is TGTGCCAGCAGCGCAGCGGGAGGGCGTCGGACCGGGGAGCTGTTTTTT. It yields the protein CASSAAGGRRTGELFF.

This clonotype was found many times. This chain links TRBV28 with TRBJ1-5, with unresolved D. Germline V gene sequence: CDR1 MDHEN, CDR2 SYDVKM. The CDR3 has 14 residues. The ends were cut back, 5 bases at V and 7 bases at J, with 15 bases in the middle. The CDR3 is CASSRHDILQPQHF. CDR3 nucleotide sequence: TGTGCCAGCAGTCGGCATGACATCTTGCAGCCCCAGCATTTT.

The rearrangement joins TRBV7-2 to TRBJ2-7; 9 positions match TRBD1. The CDR3 runs to 16 residues. V dropped 5 bases and J dropped 2; count of bases not matched to a gene: 10. Germline CDR1 reads SGHTA; CDR2 reads FQGNSA. Written as DNA, the CDR3 is TGTGCCAGCAGCATCGGACAGGGGACGGCTACCTACGAGCAGTACTTC. Amino acid sequence: CASSIGQGTATYEQYF.

This clonotype was detected ten times or more. The chain is built from TRBV7-3 and TRBJ2-2; TRBD1 matches 11 bases. Germline assignment: CDR1 SGHTA and CDR2 FQGTGA. This CDR3 region has 16 residues. J was trimmed by 6 bases and V by 4 bases; bases with no gene match: 7. The CDR3 DNA reads TGTGCCAGCAGCTCGACGAGGGACAGGGGGTCCGGGGAGCTGTTTTTT. This encodes CASSSTRDRGSGELFF.